Following are 21 T cell receptor beta chains from one sample sequenced in a study of glioma-infiltrating T cells after dendritic cell vaccination. This table comes from immunoSEQ multiplex PCR, and its TCRdb copy is limited to in-frame clones, with some not included. The table records around 100,000 clones, roughly 79% of them present only once. Material: blood, obtained before dendritic cell vaccination. The receptors derive from a human donor with glioblastoma.

Only a few counts were recorded for this clone. The gene calls are TRBV10-3 and TRBJ1-1; 7 bases map to TRBD1. CDR1 is ENHRY and CDR2 is SYGVKD in the germline V gene. V shed 8 bases, J shed 3 bases, and the junction held 6 bases outside the gene matches. The CDR3 length is 13 residues. The CDR3 coding sequence is TGTGCCATCTCGAACAGGGGAGACACTGAAGCTTTCTTT. Amino acids: CAISNRGDTEAFF.

V gene TRBV28 combines with J gene TRBJ1-5; perhaps TRBD1 as D (6 bases). Looked up from germline, CDR1 is MDHEN and CDR2 is SYDVKM. The CDR3 totals 17 residues. V lost 1 base to trimming and J lost 9 bases, with 22 bases between them. CDR3 coding DNA: TGTGCCAGCAGTTTATACTCTCCCACCGCTGGACAGCGGCCCCAGCATTTT. Amino acid sequence: CASSLYSPTAGQRPQHF. The complete variable domain, with remaining parts taken from reference TRBV28 and TRBJ1-5, reads DVKVTQSSRYLVKRTGEKVFLECVQDMDHENMFWYRQDPGLGLRLIYFSYDVKMKEKGDIPEGYSVSREKKERFSLILESASTNQTSMYLCASSLYSPTAGQRPQHFGDGTRLSIL.

The rearrangement uses TRBV30 and TRBJ1-3; TRBD1 agrees at 7 bases. Germline V CDR1 and CDR2: GTSNPN, SVGIG (reference sequence). This CDR3 is built from 16 residues. The V gene end was trimmed by 3 bases and the J gene end by 2 bases; junction bases not matched to a gene: 10. The CDR3 nucleotides read TGTGCCTGGAGCACGGGCCAGGGGGGCGCTGGAAACACCATATATTTT. It encodes CAWSTGQGGAGNTIYF.

The chain is built from TRBV19 and TRBJ1-3; D is ambiguous. The germline V gene has CDR1 LNHDA and CDR2 SQIVND (reference sequence). The CDR3 loop spans 14 amino acids. V shed 1 base and J shed 0 bases, with 4 bases lying between them. The CDR3 protein is CASSIGNSGNTIYF. CDR3 nucleotide sequence: TGTGCCAGTAGTATAGGTAACTCTGGAAACACCATATATTTT.

The rearrangement links TRBV12-5 to TRBJ2-7; the D is unclear. The germline V gene encodes CDR1 LGHNT and CDR2 FRNRAP. Trimming took 1 base from V and 2 from J, leaving 9 bases between them. The CDR3 contains 14 residues. CDR3 residues: CASGLGAGAYEQYF. CDR3 DNA sequence: TGTGCTAGTGGTTTGGGTGCAGGCGCCTACGAGCAGTACTTC.

J is TRBJ2-1 and V is TRBV30; tentatively, D is TRBD1 (6 bases). CDR1 GTSNPN and CDR2 SVGIG come from the germline V gene (reference sequence). This CDR3 is built from 12 residues. Trimming cost V 2 bases and J 8 bases, with 10 bases left between them. In nucleotides, the CDR3 is TGTGCCTGGAGTAACAGGGAAGATGAGCAGTTCTTC. Its translation: CAWSNREDEQFF. The entire variable domain, with the rest obtained from reference TRBV30 and TRBJ2-1, is as follows: SQTIHQWPATLVQPVGSPLSLECTVEGTSNPNLYWYRQAAGRGLQLLFYSVGIGQISSEVPQNLSASRPQDRQFILSSKKLLLSDSGFYLCAWSNREDEQFFGPGTRLTVL.

This chain joins TRBV7-8 and TRBJ2-7; D not certain. V dropped 0 bases and J dropped 1 base, with 7 bases sitting between them. CDR3 length equals 14 residues. Germline loops: CDR1 SGHVS, CDR2 FQNEAQ. The CDR3 DNA reads TGTGCCAGCAGCTTAGCAAGTCAGTCCTACGAGCAGTACTTC. Translated, it gives CASSLASQSYEQYF.

The rearrangement links TRBV6-1 to TRBJ1-1, with D unclear. V was pared by 3 bases and J by 8 bases, with 16 bases between. CDR3 size: 14 residues. The germline CDR1 and CDR2 sequences are MNHNS and SASEGT. CDR3 protein: CASSDRPEGVEAFF. CDR3 DNA sequence: TGTGCCAGCAGTGATAGGCCCGAAGGAGTGGAAGCTTTCTTT.

The chain combines TRBV30 with TRBJ2-1; TRBD1 aligns across 8 bases. With V trimmed by 4 bases and J by 8 bases, 10 bases remained unmatched. CDR1 is GTSNPN and CDR2 is SVGIG in the germline V gene (reference sequence). The CDR3 is made up of 14 amino acids. CDR3 loop: CAWNRGQGLHEQFF. CDR3 coding DNA: TGTGCCTGGAATCGTGGACAGGGCCTACATGAGCAGTTCTTC.

J is TRBJ1-4 and V is TRBV6-5; TRBD1 is a possible D gene (5 bases). This CDR3 region has 15 residues. Germline assignment: CDR1 MNHEY and CDR2 SVGAGI. V lost 0 bases and J 5 bases, leaving 10 bases between the germline ends. The CDR3 region has the DNA TGTGCCAGCAGTTACTCAGGACAAGCGAATGAAAAACTGTTTTTT. It translates to CASSYSGQANEKLFF.

The V and J genes are TRBV2 and TRBJ2-7, with 8 bases aligning to TRBD2. V shed 4 bases, J shed 3 bases, and the junction held 2 bases outside the gene matches. The V gene's germline CDR1 is SNHLY and CDR2 FYNNEI. This CDR3 comprises 13 residues. The CDR3 bases are TGTGCCAGCAGTGTACGGGGGGGCTACGAGCAGTACTTC. Protein: CASSVRGGYEQYF.

The rearrangement links TRBV10-3 to TRBJ2-1, with 9 positions matching TRBD2. Germline-derived CDR1 and CDR2 are ENHRY and SYGVKD. V dropped 10 bases and J dropped 3; count of bases not matched to a gene: 7. The CDR3 extends over 14 amino acids. CDR3 coding DNA: TGTGCCACGGGCGGGGGGGACCTCTACAATGAGCAGTTCTTC. Its protein product is CATGGGDLYNEQFF.

V is TRBV5-4 and J is TRBJ2-3, with D perhaps matching TRBD1 (6 bases). Trimming pared 0 bases from V and 6 bases from J, leaving 8 bases between. The CDR3 is 13 amino acids. Germline values: CDR1 SGHNT, CDR2 YYREEE (reference sequence). For the CDR3, the DNA is TGTGCCAGCAGCTTGGACAGGGAGGATACGCAGTATTTT. Residues: CASSLDREDTQYF.

This chain connects TRBV11-3 to TRBJ1-1; 7 nucleotides agree with TRBD1. Germline CDR1 SGHNT, CDR2 YENEEA. V lost 5 bases to trimming and J lost 7 bases; unmatched junction nucleotides: 13. The CDR3 loop spans 15 amino acids. The CDR3 sequence: CASSARDTGVFEAFF. As DNA, the CDR3 is TGTGCCAGCAGCGCCCGGGACACAGGGGTCTTTGAAGCTTTCTTT.

CDR3 coding DNA: TGCGCCAGCAGCTTGGGACAGGGGGCGAATTCACCCCTCCACTTT. Its translation: CASSLGQGANSPLHF. This chain links TRBV5-1 with TRBJ1-6; 10 bases agree with TRBD1. CDR3 length: 15 residues. Losses at the gene ends were 0 bases for V and 7 bases for J; bases not matched to a gene: 1. Looked up from germline, CDR1 is SGHRS and CDR2 is YFSETQ.

The chain employs TRBV7-9 and TRBJ1-1; D is perhaps TRBD1 (5 bases). This CDR3 contains 16 residues. Germline CDR1 is SEHNR and CDR2 is FQNEAQ (reference sequence). Trimming took 1 base from V and 0 from J, leaving 12 bases between them. CDR3 sequence reads: CASSLGGGTMNTEAFF. Written as DNA, the CDR3 is TGTGCCAGCAGCTTAGGGGGGGGGACGATGAACACTGAAGCTTTCTTT.

The chain uses TRBV9 and TRBJ2-2; tentatively, D is TRBD1 (5 bases). Germline assignment: CDR1 SGDLS and CDR2 YYNGEE. The V end lost 1 base, the J end lost 6 bases, and 7 bases lay between the germline ends. The CDR3 covers 13 residues. CDR3 nucleotides: TGTGCCAGCAGCGTACAGGGTGCCGGGGAGCTGTTTTTT. Translating it yields CASSVQGAGELFF.

This sequence joins TRBV7-6 and TRBJ2-2; 9 nucleotides agree with TRBD1. V dropped 5 bases and J dropped 4; count of bases not matched to a gene: 8. The CDR3 has 16 residues. Germline V CDR1 and CDR2: SGHVS, FNYEAQ. The CDR3 sequence: CASSPGTGSFTGELFF. The CDR3, as DNA: TGTGCCAGCAGCCCCGGGACAGGGAGTTTCACCGGGGAGCTGTTTTTT.

This chain joins TRBV5-4 and TRBJ2-5; D is unresolved. Per the germline V gene, CDR1 is SGHNT and CDR2 is YYREEE (reference sequence). The CDR3 has 13 amino acids. Trimming pared 1 base from V and 5 bases from J, leaving 9 bases between. For the CDR3, the DNA is TGTGCCAGCAGCTTGCGCGCCGCGGAGACCCAGTACTTC. It yields the protein CASSLRAAETQYF.

The genes are TRBV28 and TRBJ2-7, with TRBD1 matching 9 bases. Germline V lookup: CDR1 MDHEN, CDR2 SYDVKM. This CDR3 has 14 amino acids. V dropped 5 bases and J dropped 0; count of bases not matched to a gene: 2. In DNA form, the CDR3 reads TGTGCCAGCAGTGGGGACAGGGCCTCCTACGAGCAGTACTTC. It encodes CASSGDRASYEQYF.

V is TRBV11-3 and J is TRBJ2-7, with a possible D match to TRBD1 (5 bases). This CDR3 is built from 16 residues. The germline V gene has CDR1 SGHNT and CDR2 YENEEA. Deletions cut 5 bases from V and 0 bases from J, with 17 bases between. The CDR3 bases are TGTGCCAGCAGCAAAGGGGCCTCGGTACGCTCCTACGAGCAGTACTTC. Translated: CASSKGASVRSYEQYF.